This T cell receptor beta chain appears in the sequencing data of a study of CD8 T cells in Susac syndrome. Relapsing-remitting disease, either stable or active, was present in the multiple sclerosis controls, who were treatment-naive patients. Negative isolation was used for CD8+ and CD4+ T cells and FACS enrichment for TEMRA cells. Reverse transcription of roughly 0.45 to 1 ug RNA used random hexamers. immunoSEQ multiplex PCR amplified TCR beta CDR3 across 54 Vbeta, 13 Jbeta. TCRdb ran MiXCR on the immunoSEQ multiplex PCR reads and lists one entry per CDR3 protein. The sample holds about 300,000 distinct CDR3 sequences, roughly 85% seen once. This clonotype was picked up a small number of times. Antigen specificity is unknown. Study-wide results and caveats: As acknowledged by the study, its TCR sequencing and HLA analysis included a relatively small number of individuals.

The source material was CD8+ T cells from PBMCs. This clonotype was sampled from a human donor with multiple sclerosis.

The CDR3 sequence: CASSHRTSPSYEQYF. Here the CDR3 DNA reads TGTGCCAGCAGCCACAGGACTAGCCCTTCCTACGAGCAGTACTTC. The chain joins TRBV13 to TRBJ2-7, with 8 bases aligning to TRBD2. V lost 5 bases, J lost 1 base, and 7 bases stayed unmatched. From germline, CDR1 is PRHDT and CDR2 FYEKMQ (reference sequence). The CDR3 sequence is 15 residues long.